The 30 T cell receptor beta chains reported below all come from one sample, sequenced in a study of cytomegalovirus exposure and HLA in healthy donors. The PCR made use of 60 Vbeta and 13 Jbeta primers. Generated by immunoSEQ multiplex PCR, the TCRdb table keeps only in-frame clones and is missing some. The sample carries 110,000 or so clones, over 70% recorded once. The sequenced sample was PBMCs. These receptors were taken from a woman between 50 and 59 years old in good health and CMV-seropositive.

The chain has TRBV7-2 and TRBJ2-4; weak D call: TRBD2 (5 bases). Germline lookup yields CDR1 SGHTA and CDR2 FQGNSA. This CDR3 spans 14 amino acids. Trimming removed 2 bases from V and 5 bases from J, with 10 bases in between. Here the CDR3 reads CASSLQLGQNIQYF. CDR3 nucleotides: TGTGCCAGCAGCTTACAACTAGGCCAAAACATTCAGTACTTC.

V and J are TRBV5-4 and TRBJ2-3; D is possibly TRBD2 (7 bases). V was pared by 3 bases and J by 0 bases, with 14 bases between. Germline CDR1 is SGHNT and CDR2 is YYREEE (reference sequence). The CDR3 is made up of 16 amino acids. DNA for the CDR3: TGTGCCAGCAGCTCGGGGGGCAAAACTAGCACAGATACGCAGTATTTT. It encodes CASSSGGKTSTDTQYF.

The genes are TRBV5-4 and TRBJ2-5; 7 nucleotides agree with TRBD2. Germline trimming cut 0 bases from V and 2 bases from J; bases unmatched to any gene: 4. There are 15 residues in the CDR3. Germline assignment: CDR1 SGHNT and CDR2 YYREEE (reference sequence). The CDR3 here is CASSLGLGGQETQYF. The CDR3 coding sequence is TGTGCCAGCAGCTTGGGACTGGGAGGGCAAGAGACCCAGTACTTC. The variable domain in full, with the rest retrieved from reference TRBV5-4 and TRBJ2-5, is ETGVTQSPTHLIKTRGQQVTLRCSSQSGHNTVSWYQQALGQGPQFIFQYYREEENGRGNFPPRFSGLQFPNYSSELNVNALELDDSALYLCASSLGLGGQETQYFGPGTRLLVL.

This sequence joins TRBV27 and TRBJ2-7, with 11 bases identical to TRBD2. After removal of 6 bases from V and 1 base from J, the junction contained 17 bases not matched to a gene. Germline CDR1 reads MNHEY; CDR2 reads SMNVEV (reference sequence). The CDR3 is 19 residues long. This CDR3 reads CASRDIAGGLKTGSYEQYF. Written as DNA, the CDR3 is TGTGCCAGCAGGGATATAGCGGGGGGGCTTAAGACAGGATCCTACGAGCAGTACTTC.

A few counts support this clone. The V gene is TRBV28, the J gene TRBJ1-2; tentatively, D is TRBD1 (6 bases). This CDR3 region has 13 residues. Trimming cost V 6 bases and J 3 bases, with 11 bases left between them. Germline CDR1 reads MDHEN; CDR2 reads SYDVKM. DNA for the CDR3: TGTGCCAGCAGGCTAGGGGGGGACTATGGCTACACCTTC. Amino acid sequence: CASRLGGDYGYTF.

This clone was counted once. The CDR3 here is CASGETVLFEKLFF. The CDR3 coding sequence is TGTGCCAGCGGAGAGACAGTCTTATTTGAAAAACTGTTTTTT. V is TRBV25-1 and J is TRBJ1-4, with D perhaps matching TRBD1 (5 bases). The CDR3 runs 14 residues. The V and J ends lost 8 bases and 7 bases respectively, with 17 bases between them. Germline CDR1 is MGHDK and CDR2 is SYGVNS.

This clone appeared a few times. The chain couples TRBV27 to TRBJ1-6, with 8 bases lining up with TRBD1. Germline V gene lookup returns CDR1 MNHEY and CDR2 SMNVEV (reference sequence). V gave up 4 bases and J gave up 2 bases; unmatched junction bases: 4. The CDR3 has 16 residues. The CDR3 DNA follows: TGTGCCAGCAGTTCGACAGGGGCAGCCTATAATTCACCCCTCCACTTT. Encoded protein: CASSSTGAAYNSPLHF.

This chain connects TRBV28 to TRBJ1-2, with D tentatively TRBD1 (6 bases). Trimming cost V 3 bases and J 4 bases, with 12 bases left between them. The CDR3 loop spans 14 amino acids. The V gene's germline CDR1 is MDHEN and CDR2 SYDVKM. The CDR3 loop is CASSFQAGAYGYTF. CDR3 nucleotide sequence: TGTGCCAGCAGTTTTCAGGCAGGGGCCTATGGCTACACCTTC.

CDR3 region: CASSMAQGAYEQYF. CDR3 nucleotides: TGTGCCAGTAGTATGGCGCAGGGGGCTTACGAGCAGTACTTC. The chain carries TRBV19 and TRBJ2-7, with 8 bases lining up with TRBD1. Trimming removed 3 bases from V and 4 bases from J; junction bases left unmatched: 5. CDR1 LNHDA and CDR2 SQIVND come from the germline V gene (reference sequence). The CDR3 contains 14 residues.

The rearrangement links TRBV28 to TRBJ2-1, with D possibly being TRBD2 (6 bases). Germline V gene lookup returns CDR1 MDHEN and CDR2 SYDVKM. The CDR3 is 15 residues long. V lost 4 bases and J 6 bases, leaving 16 bases between the germline ends. The CDR3 DNA reads as TGTGCCAGCAGTTCGACGCGGGACGGGGGCAATGAGCAGTTCTTC. Encoded protein: CASSSTRDGGNEQFF.

The chain has TRBV19 and TRBJ1-6; no clear D gene. Germline V gives CDR1 LNHDA, CDR2 SQIVND (reference sequence). The V and J ends lost 9 bases and 7 bases respectively, with 7 bases between them. The CDR3 runs to 11 residues. CDR3 sequence: CASQSNSPLHF. The CDR3 region has the DNA TGTGCCAGCCAATCCAATTCACCCCTCCACTTT. Variable domain in full (rest from reference TRBV19 and TRBJ1-6): DGGITQSPKYLFRKEGQNVTLSCEQNLNHDAMYWYRQDPGQGLRLIYYSQIVNDFQKGDIAEGYSVSREKKESFPLTVTSAQKNPTAFYLCASQSNSPLHFGNGTRLTVT.

V gene TRBV10-1 combines with J gene TRBJ2-3; 9 bases are shared with TRBD2. CDR1 WNHNN and CDR2 SYGVQD come from the germline V gene (reference sequence). Germline trimming cut 8 bases from V and 3 bases from J; bases unmatched to any gene: 9. This CDR3 region has 15 residues. The CDR3 region has the DNA TGCGCCAGCTCCCCCGGTAGCGGGAGAACAGATACGCAGTATTTT. This encodes CASSPGSGRTDTQYF.

This clone was seen a handful of times. The CDR3 sequence: CATRSGSVSYEQYF. In DNA form, the CDR3 reads TGTGCCACCCGGAGCGGGAGTGTTTCCTACGAGCAGTACTTC. The chain is built from TRBV28 and TRBJ2-5; TRBD2 aligns across 8 bases. Near its end, the DNA agrees better with TRBJ2-7, so the J call may be wrong. The CDR3 totals 14 residues. Germline V lookup: CDR1 MDHEN, CDR2 SYDVKM.

The chain carries TRBV4-3 and TRBJ2-3; D perhaps matches TRBD1 (5 bases). Germline values: CDR1 LGHNA, CDR2 YSLEER. V was cut by 2 bases and J by 0 bases, with 9 bases left in between. CDR3 size: 15 residues. CDR3 in amino acids: CASSQYDSSTDTQYF. CDR3 nucleotide sequence: TGCGCCAGCAGCCAATACGACAGTAGCACAGATACGCAGTATTTT.

This CDR3 reads CASSLAGGETQYF. CDR3 DNA: TGTGCCAGCAGCTTAGCGGGGGGAGAGACCCAGTACTTC. This chain connects TRBV7-2 to TRBJ2-5; TRBD2 is a possible D gene (6 bases). The CDR3 loop spans 13 amino acids. Per the germline V gene, CDR1 is SGHTA and CDR2 is FQGNSA. Between the trimmed V and J ends, which lost 0 bases and 4 bases, there was a span of 6 bases.

The chain recombines TRBV29-1 with TRBJ2-3, with D possibly matching TRBD1 (6 bases). In germline, CDR1 is SQVTM, CDR2 ANQGSEA. The CDR3 sequence is 17 residues long. The V end was cut by 4 bases, the J end by 0 bases, with 20 bases between. In DNA, the CDR3 is TGCAGCGTTGGATACCTACAGGGTTTTTCTAGCACAGATACGCAGTATTTT. Its protein is CSVGYLQGFSSTDTQYF.

The CDR3 bases are TGTGCCAGTAGTATAGGCGCCCCGACAGCTTATAATGAAAAACTGTTTTTT. It codes for CASSIGAPTAYNEKLFF. The chain has TRBV19 and TRBJ1-4; tentative D call: TRBD1 (5 bases). CDR1 is LNHDA and CDR2 is SQIVND in the germline V gene (reference sequence). V was pared by 1 base and J by 4 bases, with 16 bases between. This CDR3 is built from 17 residues.

The gene calls are TRBV29-1 and TRBJ1-4; D is possibly TRBD1 (6 bases). The CDR3 extends over 13 amino acids. Trimming left V 4 bases short and J 6 bases short, with 12 bases between. Germline CDR1 SQVTM, CDR2 ANQGSEA. The CDR3 is CSVGSGGHEKLFF. The CDR3 DNA reads as TGCAGCGTTGGCTCGGGGGGGCATGAAAAACTGTTTTTT. The full variable domain, rest sourced from reference TRBV29-1 and TRBJ1-4, is SAVISQKPSRDICQRGTSLTIQCQVDSQVTMMFWYRQQPGQSLTLIATANQGSEATYESGFVIDKFPISRPNLTFSTLTVSNMSPEDSSIYLCSVGSGGHEKLFFGSGTQLSVL.

This chain connects TRBV25-1 to TRBJ2-1; 15 positions match TRBD2. The CDR3 length is 18 residues. From germline, CDR1 is MGHDK and CDR2 SYGVNS. V lost 6 bases to trimming and J lost 1 base; unmatched junction nucleotides: 7. The CDR3 bases are TGTGCCAGCAGCCGGACTAGCGGGGGGGCCTCATCCTACAATGAGCAGTTCTTC. Its protein product is CASSRTSGGASSYNEQFF.

The chain couples TRBV7-2 to TRBJ2-5; no reliable D call. From germline, CDR1 is SGHTA and CDR2 FQGNSA. The CDR3 totals 14 residues. The V end was cut by 2 bases, the J end by 2 bases, with 9 bases between. DNA for the CDR3: TGTGCCAGCAGCTTATGGTCGGGTCAAGAGACCCAGTACTTC. This translates into CASSLWSGQETQYF.

This clone came up a few times. As DNA, the CDR3 is TGTGCCAGCAGCTTAGCTTTTGGAGCTAGCGGAGGAAATGAGCAGTTCTTC. Translated, it gives CASSLAFGASGGNEQFF. This chain links TRBV7-9 with TRBJ2-1; 7 nucleotides agree with TRBD2. Germline V gene lookup returns CDR1 SEHNR and CDR2 FQNEAQ (reference sequence). The trim removed 0 bases at V and 7 bases at J, leaving 12 bases unmatched. CDR3 length: 17 amino acids.

The chain employs TRBV4-3 and TRBJ1-4; D might be TRBD1 (6 bases). Germline CDR1 LGHNA, CDR2 YSLEER. The CDR3 runs 15 residues. V was trimmed by 5 bases and J by 2 bases, leaving 12 bases between them. The CDR3 is CASSGGAETNEKLFF. Here the CDR3 DNA reads TGCGCCAGCAGCGGGGGGGCAGAGACTAATGAAAAACTGTTTTTT.

The chain combines TRBV27 with TRBJ1-2; D uncertain. The CDR3 loop spans 14 amino acids. CDR1 and CDR2 (germline): MNHEY, SMNVEV (reference sequence). The V and J ends lost 8 bases and 5 bases respectively, with 18 bases between them. The CDR3 loop reads CASAPAGWQYGYTF. The CDR3 DNA reads as TGTGCCAGCGCACCCGCCGGGTGGCAGTATGGCTACACCTTC.

This clone was counted a few times. The rearrangement uses TRBV5-1 and TRBJ1-3; 8 nucleotides line up with TRBD1. Germline CDR1 is SGHRS and CDR2 is YFSETQ. The ends lost 4 bases at V and 0 bases at J; junction bases unmatched: 6. This CDR3 comprises 16 residues. CDR3 coding DNA: TGCGCCAGCAGCGACCAGGGGGCTATCTCTGGAAACACCATATATTTT. The encoded protein is CASSDQGAISGNTIYF.

This chain uses TRBV6-1 with TRBJ2-1, with TRBD1 matching 9 bases. Germline loops: CDR1 MNHNS, CDR2 SASEGT. The CDR3 is made up of 15 amino acids. J lost 10 bases, V lost 1 base, and 8 bases had no gene match. The CDR3 is CASSEDRTGEREQFF. As DNA, the CDR3 is TGTGCCAGCAGTGAAGATAGGACAGGGGAAAGGGAGCAGTTCTTC.

A single count supports this clone. The rearrangement joins TRBV5-1 to TRBJ1-2; D uncertain. Germline CDR1 and CDR2: SGHRS and YFSETQ. This CDR3 has 13 amino acids. Trimming left V 0 bases short and J 2 bases short, with 5 bases between. The CDR3 is CASSLEQNYGYTF. Written as DNA, the CDR3 is TGCGCCAGCAGCTTGGAACAGAACTATGGCTACACCTTC. The whole variable domain, filled in from reference TRBV5-1 and TRBJ1-2, reads KAGVTQTPRYLIKTRGQQVTLSCSPISGHRSVSWYQQTPGQGLQFLFEYFSETQRNKGNFPGRFSGRQFSNSRSEMNVSTLELGDSALYLCASSLEQNYGYTFGSGTRLTVV.

This clone was detected only once. The same CDR3 is also encoded by other DNA sequences in this sample. The V call is TRBV5-1, the J call TRBJ1-4, with D tentatively TRBD1 (6 bases). V dropped 4 bases and J dropped 2 bases, with 15 bases sitting between them. Germline assignment: CDR1 SGHRS and CDR2 YFSETQ. The CDR3 has 16 amino acids. CDR3 loop: CASSPGGGATNEKLFF. CDR3 sequence (DNA): TGCGCCAGCAGCCCGGGCGGGGGGGCGACTAATGAAAAACTGTTTTTT.

Only one count was recorded for this clone. This chain joins TRBV5-4 and TRBJ2-5, with D tentatively TRBD1 (6 bases). This CDR3 has 13 residues. Trimming shortened V by 4 bases and J by 2 bases, and 9 bases separated the two germline ends. CDR1 SGHNT and CDR2 YYREEE come from the germline V gene (reference sequence). Here the CDR3 reads CASSLDRQETQYF. For the CDR3, the DNA is TGTGCCAGCAGCCTGGACAGACAAGAGACCCAGTACTTC.

This clone was seen once. The chain recombines TRBV5-1 with TRBJ1-5; 7 bases align to TRBD1. V gave up 3 bases and J gave up 1 base; unmatched junction bases: 4. This CDR3 has 15 amino acids. Germline V gives CDR1 SGHRS, CDR2 YFSETQ. CDR3: CASSSTGQSNQPQHF. The CDR3 region has the DNA TGCGCCAGCAGCTCGACGGGACAGAGCAATCAGCCCCAGCATTTT.

Here the CDR3 reads CASSLGGLAGVVDTQYF. DNA for the CDR3: TGCGCCAGCAGCTTGGGGGGACTAGCGGGAGTTGTAGATACGCAGTATTTT. The genes are TRBV5-1 and TRBJ2-3; TRBD2 aligns across 14 bases. The trim removed 0 bases at V and 5 bases at J, leaving 5 bases unmatched. The CDR3 contains 17 residues. CDR1 is SGHRS, CDR2 YFSETQ, per germline.